The entry that follows covers one T cell receptor (beta chain) sequence. Its antigen is unidentified. This sample stems from a study of cytomegalovirus exposure and HLA in healthy donors. General study findings and limits: HLA alleles were associated with roughly 17,000 TCR beta sequences in a later analysis at 0.05 false discovery rate. According to the study, 160 or so TCR beta chains were cytomegalovirus-associated.

There are 15 residues in the CDR3. Looked up from germline, CDR1 is MGHRA and CDR2 is YSYEKL. The V and J ends lost 3 bases and 7 bases respectively, with 18 bases between them. The donors comprised healthy bone marrow donors. It was with 60 Vbeta and 13 Jbeta primers that the PCR ran. Some clones are missing from TCRdb's copy, which holds only in-frame ones; the method was immunoSEQ multiplex PCR. The sample has roughly 75,000 clones. This sequence joins TRBV4-1 and TRBJ1-2, with D possibly being TRBD1 (6 bases). This sequence was found in a boy aged 5-17 years in good health and CMV-seronegative. Specimen: PBMCs. CDR3 in amino acids: CASSQASTGPGGYTF. The DNA of the CDR3 is TGCGCCAGCAGCCAGGCATCGACAGGCCCGGGTGGCTACACCTTC.